These 8 T cell receptor beta chains share one sample of origin, sequenced in a study of glioma-infiltrating T cells after dendritic cell vaccination (dated by TCRdb to the mid-2010s). Library generation was performed with the immunoSEQ multiplex PCR assay. TCRdb stores this immuneACCESS table with in-frame sequences only. Part of the clones is absent; in the studies checked, under half of the shortfall reflects unresolved V genes, and no reason is known for the rest. This sample holds under 130,000 clones; roughly 90% were observed only once. Roughly 3% of the sample rests with the top ten. The sample's time point, from its label and the paper: after dendritic cell vaccination, including at tumor progression/relapse. Sample: blood, taken after dendritic cell vaccination. The receptors here all came from a human donor with glioblastoma.

The chain uses TRBV28 and TRBJ2-5, with TRBD2 as a possible D gene (6 bases). Germline V gene lookup returns CDR1 MDHEN and CDR2 SYDVKM. This CDR3 spans 15 amino acids. V lost 7 bases to trimming and J lost 2 bases, with 17 bases between them. The CDR3: CASTPGGRQQETQYF. The CDR3 nucleotides are TGTGCCAGCACCCCCGGGGGACGGCAGCAAGAGACCCAGTACTTC.

The chain uses TRBV6-6 and TRBJ1-5, with TRBD1 matching 9 bases. Germline assignment: CDR1 MNHNY and CDR2 SVGAGI (reference sequence). The CDR3 runs to 15 residues. After removal of 8 bases from V and 2 bases from J, the junction contained 7 bases not matched to a gene. CDR3 in DNA: TGTGCCAGCTGGTCACAGGGGGCGGGCAATCAGCCCCAGCATTTT. Translated: CASWSQGAGNQPQHF.

The chain has TRBV5-4 and TRBJ2-3; 7 bases map to TRBD2. CDR3 length: 16 amino acids. V lost 4 bases and J lost 5; bases outside the gene matches: 13. Per the germline V gene, CDR1 is SGHNT and CDR2 is YYREEE (reference sequence). The CDR3 protein is CASSLLKGGPQDTQYF. CDR3 bases: TGTGCCAGCAGCCTCCTAAAGGGAGGGCCTCAAGATACGCAGTATTTT. The whole variable domain, filled in from reference TRBV5-4 and TRBJ2-3, reads ETGVTQSPTHLIKTRGQQVTLRCSSQSGHNTVSWYQQALGQGPQFIFQYYREEENGRGNFPPRFSGLQFPNYSSELNVNALELDDSALYLCASSLLKGGPQDTQYFGPGTRLTVL.

The chain has TRBV7-2 and TRBJ2-7, with D possibly matching TRBD1 (5 bases). Deletions cut 0 bases from V and 0 bases from J, with 6 bases between. Germline-derived CDR1 and CDR2 are SGHTA and FQGNSA. The CDR3 has 14 amino acids. The CDR3 DNA sequence: TGTGCCAGCAGCTTAGCCGGACACTCCTACGAGCAGTACTTC. Translating it yields CASSLAGHSYEQYF.

This rearrangement joins TRBV2 to TRBJ1-1; 9 bases match TRBD1. Germline V gene lookup returns CDR1 SNHLY and CDR2 FYNNEI. The CDR3 runs to 15 residues. The ends lost 6 bases at V and 4 bases at J; junction bases unmatched: 9. The CDR3 coding sequence is TGTGCCAGCAGAGGAGACAGGGGGTCGCCCACTGAAGCTTTCTTT. It yields the protein CASRGDRGSPTEAFF.

This chain joins TRBV6-1 and TRBJ2-7; weak D call: TRBD1 (6 bases). Trimming took off 10 bases at V and 2 bases at J, with 9 bases between the two ends. The CDR3 extends over 11 amino acids. Germline lookup yields CDR1 MNHNS and CDR2 SASEGT. This CDR3 reads CATTGTYEQYF. CDR3 nucleotide sequence: TGTGCCACGACAGGCACCTACGAGCAGTACTTC.

This clone was detected once. This chain connects TRBV30 to TRBJ1-1, with D unresolved. The V gene's germline CDR1 is GTSNPN and CDR2 SVGIG (reference sequence). The V and J ends lost 0 bases and 8 bases respectively, with 10 bases between them. The CDR3 covers 12 residues. For the CDR3, the DNA is TGTGCCTGGAGTGTGGGAGCGGCAGAAGCTTTCTTT. It specifies CAWSVGAAEAFF.

This chain uses TRBV15 with TRBJ1-1; 8 nucleotides align to TRBD1. Germline loops: CDR1 LNHNV, CDR2 YYDKDF (reference sequence). This CDR3 has 18 residues. V shed 0 bases and J 1 base; nucleotides not matched to a gene: 10. The CDR3 here is CATSRESPPGGANTEAFF. CDR3 DNA: TGTGCCACCAGCAGAGAAAGCCCGCCAGGGGGCGCGAACACTGAAGCTTTCTTT.